This TCR beta chain was profiled in a study of human T cells and chemical hapten exposure. Background on the study: Patch testing was performed with 0.01% DPC on the upper back, with reading at 6 days. Study conclusions and caveats: Large CDR3 similarity clusters arose significantly more often from expanded TCRs than from controls.

With regard to this clonotype: Its antigen is currently unknown.

Time point noted: patch test 1, 2 weeks after DPC sensitization. Treatment meaning: therapeutic diphenylcyclopropenone sensitization with weekly scalp DPC. The study used a library that attached unique molecular identifiers to individual cDNA molecules. Original handling: Counting gave a median of around 89,000 TCRs per sample, with values ranging from 23,224 to 690,600. TCRdb processed the RACE reads anew with MiXCR; each CDR3 protein has one entry. The V and J calls come from TCRdb's annotation, not from the publication. Here the sample spans tens of thousands of distinct CDR3 sequences, around 11% being singletons. The V gene's germline CDR1 is SEHNR and CDR2 FQNEAQ (reference sequence). The CDR3 has 15 residues. J gave up 7 bases and V 5 bases, and 11 bases lay outside the gene matches.

The TCR sequence derives from an older woman with alopecia areata. Some clones in this sample may be carry-over from other donors' samples. Specimen: whole blood, collected in connection with sensitization to the hapten diphenylcyclopropenone (DPC). The rearrangement links TRBV7-9 to TRBJ2-4; 7 bases agree with TRBD2. The CDR3: CASSPYLGRENIQYF. The CDR3 nucleotides read TGTGCCAGCAGCCCGTATTTAGGGAGGGAGAACATTCAGTACTTC.